Shown below are 20 T cell receptor beta chains from a single sample sequenced in a study of T cell changes during pregnancy in multiple sclerosis. Assay used: immunoSEQ multiplex PCR; TCRdb lists only in-frame clones, some missing. The data contain approximately 130,000 clones, about 96% of them singletons. The sample in question was peripheral blood, obtained after pregnancy. These receptors were taken from a female donor with multiple sclerosis, enrolled in a pregnancy study.

The chain has TRBV13 and TRBJ2-3, with D tentatively TRBD1 (5 bases). Germline values: CDR1 PRHDT, CDR2 FYEKMQ (reference sequence). CDR3 length: 15 amino acids. V was clipped by 8 bases and J by 5 bases, with 20 bases between them. CDR3 nucleotides: TGTGCCAGCCAGTGGACCCAGGGTCTGAGAGATACGCAGTATTTT. It specifies CASQWTQGLRDTQYF.

V and J are TRBV6-6 and TRBJ2-5; 7 bases match TRBD1. The CDR3 totals 14 residues. V lost 5 bases to trimming and J lost 4 bases; unmatched junction nucleotides: 7. CDR1 and CDR2 from the germline V gene are MNHNY and SVGAGI (reference sequence). The CDR3: CASSNRGLAETQYF. The CDR3 coding sequence is TGTGCCAGCAGTAATAGGGGGCTCGCAGAGACCCAGTACTTC.

The chain employs TRBV28 and TRBJ2-7, with D possibly being TRBD2 (6 bases). Germline V gene sequence: CDR1 MDHEN, CDR2 SYDVKM. This CDR3 is 14 amino acids long. The V gene lost 7 bases and the J gene lost 1 base, with 14 bases spanning the gap. Here the CDR3 reads CASNSPGGSYEQYF. The CDR3 bases are TGTGCCAGCAACTCTCCCGGGGGTTCCTACGAGCAGTACTTC.

This clone was seen once. This chain links TRBV4-1 with TRBJ2-5; 7 bases line up with TRBD2. The CDR3 runs to 16 residues. In germline, CDR1 is MGHRA, CDR2 YSYEKL. With 0 bases clipped from V and 5 bases from J, the junction kept 9 bases outside the gene matches. The CDR3 coding sequence is TGCGCCAGCAGCCAAGAATTGGCTAGCGGTCCTGAGACCCAGTACTTC. Protein sequence: CASSQELASGPETQYF.

The V and J genes are TRBV10-3 and TRBJ2-1, with TRBD2 matching 9 bases. The germline gives CDR1 ENHRY, CDR2 SYGVKD. There are 15 residues in the CDR3. With 0 bases clipped from V and 7 bases from J, the junction kept 4 bases outside the gene matches. DNA of the CDR3: TGTGCCATCAGTGAGTCGGCGGGAGGGTGGAATGAGCAGTTCTTC. Translating it yields CAISESAGGWNEQFF.

The CDR3 sequence: CASSVDPDRGAYEQYF. In DNA, the CDR3 is TGTGCCAGCAGCGTAGACCCGGACAGGGGGGCCTACGAGCAGTACTTC. The rearrangement links TRBV9 to TRBJ2-7; 10 bases are a match to TRBD1. Germline V lookup: CDR1 SGDLS, CDR2 YYNGEE. CDR3 length: 16 amino acids. The V segment lost 0 bases and the J segment 2 bases; nucleotides outside the gene matches: 5.

The chain recombines TRBV28 with TRBJ2-7; D possibly corresponds to TRBD1 (6 bases). Trimming removed 2 bases at V and 7 bases at J, with 12 bases between. The CDR3 runs to 13 residues. In germline, CDR1 is MDHEN, CDR2 SYDVKM. The CDR3 loop reads CASSLGPGEEQYF. CDR3 DNA sequence: TGTGCCAGCAGTTTAGGCCCAGGGGAAGAGCAGTACTTC.

This rearrangement joins TRBV29-1 to TRBJ2-7, with D possibly matching TRBD1 (5 bases). V was clipped by 3 bases and J by 3 bases, with 9 bases between them. CDR1 and CDR2 from the germline V gene are SQVTM and ANQGSEA. The CDR3 has 12 amino acids. This CDR3 reads CSVEKGNYEQYF. The DNA of the CDR3 is TGCAGCGTTGAGAAGGGGAACTACGAGCAGTACTTC.

This sequence joins TRBV5-4 and TRBJ2-7; TRBD2 agrees at 8 bases. V dropped 4 bases and J dropped 1; count of bases not matched to a gene: 7. Germline V gene data show CDR1 as SGHNT and CDR2 as YYREEE (reference sequence). This CDR3 is built from 15 residues. Here the CDR3 reads CASSIGTSSSYEQYF. CDR3 coding DNA: TGTGCCAGCAGCATAGGGACTAGTTCATCCTACGAGCAGTACTTC.

The rearrangement joins TRBV6-5 to TRBJ1-2, with 12 positions matching TRBD1. V dropped 4 bases and J dropped 13; count of bases not matched to a gene: 10. CDR3 length equals 14 residues. Germline CDR1 and CDR2: MNHEY and SVGAGI. CDR3 region: CASSSTRKGQGATF. The CDR3 nucleotides are TGTGCCAGCAGTTCCACTCGAAAGGGACAGGGGGCCACCTTC.

CDR3 protein: CASGQASSSYNEQFF. CDR3 nucleotides: TGTGCCAGTGGACAGGCTTCGAGCTCCTACAATGAGCAGTTCTTC. The chain recombines TRBV19 with TRBJ2-1; 7 nucleotides line up with TRBD1. Trimming at V came to 8 bases and at J to 0 bases, leaving 7 bases not matched to a gene. Per the germline V gene, CDR1 is LNHDA and CDR2 is SQIVND (reference sequence). The CDR3 runs 15 residues.

The rearrangement joins TRBV5-6 to TRBJ1-2, with TRBD1 matching over 9 bases. CDR1 is SGHDT, CDR2 YYEEEE, per germline. The CDR3 extends over 17 amino acids. V dropped 4 bases and J dropped 6; count of bases not matched to a gene: 16. CDR3 DNA: TGTGCCAGCAGCCAACTCCGGACCGGGACAGGGCCCAATGGCTACACCTTC. It is translated as CASSQLRTGTGPNGYTF.

The chain carries TRBV5-1 and TRBJ1-2; a weak D match, TRBD1 (5 bases). The germline CDR1 and CDR2 sequences are SGHRS and YFSETQ. There are 14 residues in the CDR3. With 1 base removed from V and 6 bases from J, the gap between germline ends came to 13 bases. CDR3 sequence (DNA): TGCGCCAGCAGCTTGAGAACAGGTGTGGATGGCTACACCTTC. Its translation: CASSLRTGVDGYTF.

This clone was picked up one time. The chain couples TRBV29-1 to TRBJ1-1, with D uncertain. The ends were cut back, 7 bases at V and 3 bases at J, with 30 bases in the middle. The CDR3 loop spans 18 amino acids. In germline, CDR1 is SQVTM, CDR2 ANQGSEA. Here the CDR3 reads CSALGSFEKISRHTEAFF. Here the CDR3 DNA reads TGCAGCGCCCTGGGTAGCTTTGAAAAGATAAGTCGGCACACTGAAGCTTTCTTT.

The CDR3 coding sequence is TGTGCCAGTAGTAAAGCAGGACAGGGGACAGATACGCAGTATTTT. Translated: CASSKAGQGTDTQYF. V is TRBV19 and J is TRBJ2-3; 9 bases align to TRBD1. The V segment lost 4 bases and the J segment 3 bases; nucleotides outside the gene matches: 5. The V gene's germline CDR1 is LNHDA and CDR2 SQIVND (reference sequence). The CDR3 spans 15 residues.

This sequence joins TRBV7-9 and TRBJ2-2, with 9 positions matching TRBD1. This CDR3 is 16 amino acids long. Germline V lookup: CDR1 SEHNR, CDR2 FQNEAQ (reference sequence). V lost 5 bases and J lost 3; bases outside the gene matches: 7. CDR3 loop: CASSLGTGRDTGELFF. CDR3 DNA sequence: TGTGCCAGCAGCCTCGGGACAGGGAGAGACACCGGGGAGCTGTTTTTT.

CDR3 sequence: CASSHGFSTDTQYF. The CDR3 DNA reads as TGTGCCAGCAGTCACGGGTTTAGCACAGATACGCAGTATTTT. This chain joins TRBV7-2 and TRBJ2-3; D remains ambiguous. V was pared by 6 bases and J by 0 bases, with 10 bases between. The V gene's germline CDR1 is SGHTA and CDR2 FQGNSA. The CDR3 is 14 amino acids.

The chain joins TRBV5-1 to TRBJ1-2; a weak D match, TRBD1 (6 bases). V lost 0 bases, J lost 5 bases, and 20 bases lay in between. This CDR3 is 17 amino acids long. Germline V gene data show CDR1 as SGHRS and CDR2 as YFSETQ. The CDR3 bases are TGCGCCAGCAGCTTGGCCGGGGCTAGGGGACAAGTTTATGGCTACACCTTC. Its translation: CASSLAGARGQVYGYTF.

V gene TRBV9 combines with J gene TRBJ2-5; tentatively, D is TRBD1 (6 bases). The CDR3 extends over 12 amino acids. CDR1 is SGDLS, CDR2 YYNGEE, per germline. Trimming removed 3 bases at V and 9 bases at J, with 12 bases between. The CDR3 protein is CASSESRGPQYF. DNA of the CDR3: TGTGCCAGCAGCGAAAGCAGGGGTCCCCAGTACTTC.

The CDR3 reads CASSYKAGIRRDEQYF. The DNA of the CDR3 is TGTGCCAGCAGTTACAAGGCAGGGATAAGGAGGGACGAGCAGTACTTC. The chain joins TRBV6-5 to TRBJ2-7; possible D gene TRBD2, 6 bases. Germline V gives CDR1 MNHEY, CDR2 SVGAGI. V gave up 2 bases and J gave up 5 bases, with 19 bases separating them. The CDR3 is 16 residues long.